What follows describes a single TCR beta chain. The data stem from a study of blood T cell repertoires in COVID-19. The length of the CDR3 is 16 residues. Germline V lookup: CDR1 SGHDT, CDR2 YYEEEE. V was pared by 0 bases and J by 6 bases, with 9 bases of the junction left unmatched. Source study methods: The assay estimated nucleated cells by amplifying reference gene primers. Assay used: immunoSEQ multiplex PCR; TCRdb lists only in-frame clones, some missing. V and J calls and clone size are copied from that table; D and trimming were computed from the DNA. The sample includes approximately 260,000 clones, around 82% of them seen just once.

J is TRBJ1-5 and V is TRBV5-6; 7 bases are a match to TRBD1. Sequenced input: PBMCs or T cells enriched from blood (not recorded which). The receptor was isolated from a man in his fifties who had recovered from COVID-19. CDR3 bases: TGTGCCAGCAGCTTGGCCTACGAGACAGGGTTTCAGCCCCAGCATTTT. Amino acids: CASSLAYETGFQPQHF.